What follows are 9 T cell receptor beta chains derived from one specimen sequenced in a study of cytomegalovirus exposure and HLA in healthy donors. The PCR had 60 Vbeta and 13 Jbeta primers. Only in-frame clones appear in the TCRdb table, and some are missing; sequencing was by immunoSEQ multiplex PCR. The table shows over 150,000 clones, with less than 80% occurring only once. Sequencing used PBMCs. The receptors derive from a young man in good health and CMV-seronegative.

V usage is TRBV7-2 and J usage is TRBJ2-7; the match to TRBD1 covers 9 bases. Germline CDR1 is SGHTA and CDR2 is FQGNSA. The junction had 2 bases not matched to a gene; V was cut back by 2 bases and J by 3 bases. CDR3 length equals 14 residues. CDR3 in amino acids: CASSLMGQGYEQYF. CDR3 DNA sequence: TGTGCCAGCAGCTTAATGGGACAGGGCTACGAGCAGTACTTC.

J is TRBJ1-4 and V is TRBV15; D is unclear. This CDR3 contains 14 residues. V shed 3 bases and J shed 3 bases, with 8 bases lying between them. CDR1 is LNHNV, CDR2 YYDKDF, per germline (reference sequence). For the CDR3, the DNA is TGTGCCACCAGCAGCCCCGGGGCTAATGAAAAACTGTTTTTT. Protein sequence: CATSSPGANEKLFF. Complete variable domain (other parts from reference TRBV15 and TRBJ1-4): DAMVIQNPRYQVTQFGKPVTLSCSQTLNHNVMYWYQQKSSQAPKLLFHYYDKDFNNEADTPDNFQSRRPNTSFCFLDIRSPGLGDTAMYLCATSSPGANEKLFFGSGTQLSVL.

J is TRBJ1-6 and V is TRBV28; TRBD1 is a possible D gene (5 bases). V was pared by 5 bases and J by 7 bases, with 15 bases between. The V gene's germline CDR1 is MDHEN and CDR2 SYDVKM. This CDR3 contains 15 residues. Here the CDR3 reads CASSTHSGGNSPLHF. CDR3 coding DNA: TGTGCCAGCAGTACACATTCCGGGGGAAATTCACCCCTCCACTTT.

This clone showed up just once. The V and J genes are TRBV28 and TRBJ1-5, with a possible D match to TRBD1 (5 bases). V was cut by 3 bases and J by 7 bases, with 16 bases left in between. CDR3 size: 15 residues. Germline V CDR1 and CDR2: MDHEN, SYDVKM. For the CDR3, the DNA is TGTGCCAGCAGTTTTGTCAGGGAAGGATGGCAGCCCCAGCATTTT. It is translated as CASSFVREGWQPQHF.

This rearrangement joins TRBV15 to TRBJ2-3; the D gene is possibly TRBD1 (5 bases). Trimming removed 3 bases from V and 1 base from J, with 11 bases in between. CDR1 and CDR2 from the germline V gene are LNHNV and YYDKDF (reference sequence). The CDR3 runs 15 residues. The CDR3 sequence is CATSSMTVGTDTQYF. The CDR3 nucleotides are TGTGCCACCAGCAGTATGACAGTTGGCACAGATACGCAGTATTTT. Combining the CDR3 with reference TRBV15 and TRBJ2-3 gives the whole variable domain DAMVIQNPRYQVTQFGKPVTLSCSQTLNHNVMYWYQQKSSQAPKLLFHYYDKDFNNEADTPDNFQSRRPNTSFCFLDIRSPGLGDTAMYLCATSSMTVGTDTQYFGPGTRLTVL.

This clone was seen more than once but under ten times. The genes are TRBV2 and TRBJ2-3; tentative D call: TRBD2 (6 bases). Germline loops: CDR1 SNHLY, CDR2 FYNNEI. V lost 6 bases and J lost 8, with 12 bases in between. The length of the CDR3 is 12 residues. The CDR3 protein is CASREGMGTQYF. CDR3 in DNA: TGTGCCAGCAGGGAGGGGATGGGTACGCAGTATTTT.

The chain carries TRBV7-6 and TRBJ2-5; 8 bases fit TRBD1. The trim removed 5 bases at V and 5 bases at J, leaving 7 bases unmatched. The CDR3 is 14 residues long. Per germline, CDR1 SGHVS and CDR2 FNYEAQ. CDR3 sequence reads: CASSPSWTGETQYF. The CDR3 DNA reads TGTGCCAGCAGCCCCTCCTGGACAGGGGAGACCCAGTACTTC.

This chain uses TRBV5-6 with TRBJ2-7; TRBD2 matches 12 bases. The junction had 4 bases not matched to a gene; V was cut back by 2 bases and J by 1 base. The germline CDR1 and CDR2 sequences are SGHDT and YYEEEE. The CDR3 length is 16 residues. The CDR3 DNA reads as TGTGCCAGCAGCTTTACTAGCGGGGGGTTATCCTACGAGCAGTACTTC. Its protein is CASSFTSGGLSYEQYF.

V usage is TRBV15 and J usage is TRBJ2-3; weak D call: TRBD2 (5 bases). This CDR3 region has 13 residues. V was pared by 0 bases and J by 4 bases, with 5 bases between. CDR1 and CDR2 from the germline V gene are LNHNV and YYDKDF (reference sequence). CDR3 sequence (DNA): TGTGCCACCAGCAGAGACGGGGCAGATACGCAGTATTTT. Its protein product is CATSRDGADTQYF. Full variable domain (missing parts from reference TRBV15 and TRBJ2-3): DAMVIQNPRYQVTQFGKPVTLSCSQTLNHNVMYWYQQKSSQAPKLLFHYYDKDFNNEADTPDNFQSRRPNTSFCFLDIRSPGLGDTAMYLCATSRDGADTQYFGPGTRLTVL.